This entry describes one T cell receptor (beta chain). Its matching antigen is unknown. V lost 5 bases to trimming and J lost 6 bases, with 16 bases between them. The V gene's germline CDR1 is DFQATT and CDR2 SNEGSKA (reference sequence). The length of the CDR3 is 13 residues. The data were obtained in a study of T cell repertoires in cytomegalovirus infection. About the study: A matching HLA type, together with CMV infection, was signaled by public TCR beta signatures.

TCRdb re-analysed the reads in MiXCR, keeping a single row per CDR3 protein. The data show hundreds of thousands of distinct CDR3 sequences, with 30% to 35% seen just once and around 12% held by the top ten. The study, taken as a whole, reports: There were HLA-C-restricted CMV-specific TCR beta clonotypes dominating the ex vivo response. Cumulative public TCR beta family frequency identified carriers of CMV plus the relevant HLA.

Source: cultured CD8+ T cells from PBMCs, taken from culture after CMV antigen stimulation. This TCR derives from a human donor in good health (CMV status not recorded). Some clones in this sample may be carry-over from other donors' samples. The chain employs TRBV20-1 and TRBJ1-1; TRBD1 is a possible D gene (6 bases). CDR3 coding DNA: TGCAGTGCTGGAGGAGCGGAGGGGGCTGAAGCTTTCTTT. It encodes CSAGGAEGAEAFF.